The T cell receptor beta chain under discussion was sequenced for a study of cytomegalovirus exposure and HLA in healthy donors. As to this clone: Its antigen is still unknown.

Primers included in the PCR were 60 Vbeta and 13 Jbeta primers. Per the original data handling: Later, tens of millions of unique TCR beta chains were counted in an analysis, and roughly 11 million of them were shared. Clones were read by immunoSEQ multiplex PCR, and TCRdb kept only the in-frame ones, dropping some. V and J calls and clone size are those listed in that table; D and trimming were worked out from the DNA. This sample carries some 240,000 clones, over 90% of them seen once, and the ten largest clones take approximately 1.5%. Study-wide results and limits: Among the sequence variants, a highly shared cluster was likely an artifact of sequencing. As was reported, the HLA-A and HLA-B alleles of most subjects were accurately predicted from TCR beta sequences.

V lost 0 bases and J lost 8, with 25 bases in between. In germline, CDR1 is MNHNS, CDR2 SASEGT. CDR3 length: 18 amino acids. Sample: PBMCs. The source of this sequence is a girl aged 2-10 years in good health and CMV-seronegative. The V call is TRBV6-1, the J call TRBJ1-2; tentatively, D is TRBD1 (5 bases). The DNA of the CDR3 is TGTGCCAGCAGTGAAGCGCGAGGGGTGGGGGGGACGTTTGGGGGCTACACCTTC. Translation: CASSEARGVGGTFGGYTF.